Listed below are T cell receptor beta chains from one sample, sequenced in a study of metastatic and nonmetastatic thyroid tumors. Using MiXCR, TCRdb reanalyzed the PCR reads. The sample has 4,500 to 5,500 clones, under 25% seen once. The sample comprised tumor tissue. These receptors were collected from a male donor with papillary thyroid cancer or a benign thyroid nodule (not recorded which). Some clones in this sample may be carry-over from other donors' samples. Each CDR3 is given with its conserved first and last residue. D genes are given only for firm matches. A clone size is listed for some rows: how often the clone was seen (once, few, many), or a class if it is expanded.

TRBJ2-3	TRBV24-1	TRBD2	14	NA	TGTGCCACCAGTTCGGGAGGATTCACAGATACGCAGTATTTT	CATSSGGFTDTQYF
TRBJ2-1	TRBV6-2/TRBV6-3	TRBD2	15	few	TGTGCCAGCATTTCTAGGCGGGAGGGCCGCATTGAGCAGTTCTTC	CASISRREGRIEQFF
TRBJ2-1	TRBV28	NA	17	many	TGTGCCAGCAGTTTGGAGGAGGGAGCTAGCCTCGGGAATGAGCAGTTCTTC	CASSLEEGASLGNEQFF
TRBJ2-1	TRBV5-1	TRBD1	15	NA	TGCGCCAGCAGCCCGGGACAGGGGACCTACAATGAGCAGTTCTTC	CASSPGQGTYNEQFF
TRBJ1-6	TRBV30	NA	12	large	TGTGCCTGGAGTCCAGAAAATTCACCCCTCCACTTT	CAWSPENSPLHF
TRBJ2-1	TRBV10-1	NA	15	NA	TGCGCCAGCAGTGGAGGGGTGGGAGCGGTCAATGAGCAGTTCTTC	CASSGGVGAVNEQFF
TRBJ2-2	TRBV15	TRBD1	13	many	TGTGCCACCCGACAGGGGTACACCGGGGAGCTGTTTTTC	CATRQGYTGELFF
TRBJ2-7	TRBV18	NA	13	few	TGTGCCAGCTCACCACAGACAGATTACGAGCAGTACTTC	CASSPQTDYEQYF
TRBJ2-7	TRBV9	TRBD2	16	NA	TGTGCCAGCAGCGTAGAGGCTAGCGGGATAAGAGGGGAGCAGTACTTC	CASSVEASGIRGEQYF
TRBJ2-5	TRBV27	NA	13	NA	TGTGCCAGCAGTTTATCAGTCCAAGAGACCCAGTACTTC	CASSLSVQETQYF
TRBJ1-1	TRBV5-1	NA	13	NA	TGCGCCAGCAGCTTAATGGGGGGTTCTGAAGCTTTCTTT	CASSLMGGSEAFF
TRBJ1-2	TRBV7-8	NA	15	NA	TGTGCCAGCAGCACGGGAGGACCGGAAAACTATGGCTACACCTTC	CASSTGGPENYGYTF
TRBJ1-6	TRBV20-1	TRBD1	14	NA	TGCAGTGCCACGACAGGGATCCATAATTCACCCCTCCACTTT	CSATTGIHNSPLHF
TRBJ2-1	TRBV19	NA	16	many	TGTGCCAGTAGACTAGGACCGGGGGCGGTAAACAATGAGCAGTTCTTC	CASRLGPGAVNNEQFF
TRBJ2-6	TRBV6-2/TRBV6-3	NA	15	NA	TGTGCCAGCGGGCGAGGCACATCTGGGGCCAACGTCCTGACTTTC	CASGRGTSGANVLTF
TRBJ2-3	TRBV10-2	NA	12	few	TGCGCCAGCAGTCTGTCCCCAGATACGCAGTATTTT	CASSLSPDTQYF
TRBJ2-1	TRBV19	TRBD1	15	medium-sized	TGTGCCAGTAGTATCGGGACAGCCACCTACAATGAGCAGTTCTTC	CASSIGTATYNEQFF
TRBJ2-1	TRBV5-1	TRBD2	17	many	TGCGCCAGCAGCTGGACACCCGGGACTAGCGGCTACAATGAGCAGTTCTTC	CASSWTPGTSGYNEQFF